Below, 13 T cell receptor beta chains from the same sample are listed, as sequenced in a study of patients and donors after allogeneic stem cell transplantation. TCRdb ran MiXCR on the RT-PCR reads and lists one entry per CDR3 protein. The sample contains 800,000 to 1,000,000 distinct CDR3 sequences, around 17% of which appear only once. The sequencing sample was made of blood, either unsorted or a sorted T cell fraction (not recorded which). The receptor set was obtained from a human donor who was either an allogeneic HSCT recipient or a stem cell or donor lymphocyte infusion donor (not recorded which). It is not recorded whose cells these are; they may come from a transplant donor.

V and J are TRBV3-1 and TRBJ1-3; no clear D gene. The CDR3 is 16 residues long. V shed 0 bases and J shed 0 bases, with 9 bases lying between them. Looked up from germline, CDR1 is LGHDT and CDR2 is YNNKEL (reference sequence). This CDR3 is CASSQDPQSSGNTIYF. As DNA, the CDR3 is TGTGCCAGCAGCCAAGATCCCCAGTCCTCTGGAAACACCATATATTTT. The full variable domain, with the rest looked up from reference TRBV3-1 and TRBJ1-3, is DTAVSQTPKYLVTQMGNDKSIKCEQNLGHDTMYWYKQDSKKFLKIMFSYNNKELIINETVPNRFSPKSPDKAHLNLHINSLELGDSAVYFCASSQDPQSSGNTIYFGEGSWLTVV.

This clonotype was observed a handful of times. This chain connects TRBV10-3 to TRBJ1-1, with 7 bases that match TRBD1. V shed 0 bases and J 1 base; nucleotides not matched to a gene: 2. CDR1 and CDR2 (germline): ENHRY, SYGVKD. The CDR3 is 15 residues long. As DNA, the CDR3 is TGTGCCATCAGTGAGTCCAGGGGGGAGAACACTGAAGCTTTCTTT. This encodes CAISESRGENTEAFF.

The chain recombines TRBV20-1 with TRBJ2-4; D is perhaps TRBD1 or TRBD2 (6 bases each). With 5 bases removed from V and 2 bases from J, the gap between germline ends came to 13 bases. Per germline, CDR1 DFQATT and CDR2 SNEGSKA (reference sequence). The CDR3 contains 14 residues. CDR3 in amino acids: CSAFLGGTKNIQYF. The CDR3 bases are TGCAGTGCTTTTCTAGGGGGGACCAAAAACATTCAGTACTTC.

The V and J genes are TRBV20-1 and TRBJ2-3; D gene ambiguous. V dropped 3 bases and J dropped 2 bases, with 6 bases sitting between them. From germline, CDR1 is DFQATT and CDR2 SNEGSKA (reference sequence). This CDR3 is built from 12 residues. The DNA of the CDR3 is TGCAGTGCTAGGGCCCTCACAGATACGCAGTATTTT. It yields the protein CSARALTDTQYF.

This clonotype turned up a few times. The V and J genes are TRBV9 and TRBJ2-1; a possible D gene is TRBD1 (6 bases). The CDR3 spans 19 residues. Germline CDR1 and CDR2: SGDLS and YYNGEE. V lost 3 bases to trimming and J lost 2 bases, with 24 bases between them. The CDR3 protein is CASSADSGSNFGTYNEQFF. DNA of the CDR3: TGTGCCAGCAGCGCGGACAGCGGCTCAAATTTTGGGACCTACAATGAGCAGTTCTTC.

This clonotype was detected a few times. As DNA, the CDR3 is TGCAGTGCTAGCGGGACTCCGAACACCGGGGAGCTGTTTTTT. Residues: CSASGTPNTGELFF. The J gene is TRBJ2-2, the V gene TRBV20-1; maybe TRBD2 (6 bases). The CDR3 covers 14 residues. Per the germline V gene, CDR1 is DFQATT and CDR2 is SNEGSKA (reference sequence). Trimming left V 3 bases short and J 0 bases short, with 8 bases between.

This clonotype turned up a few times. CDR3 DNA sequence: TGTGCCAGCAGCGTAGGGCTAGATTCCTACAATGAGCAGTTCTTC. Translation: CASSVGLDSYNEQFF. J is TRBJ2-1 and V is TRBV9; no firm D call. V gave up 0 bases and J gave up 1 base, with 8 bases separating them. This CDR3 is 15 amino acids long. Germline lookup yields CDR1 SGDLS and CDR2 YYNGEE.

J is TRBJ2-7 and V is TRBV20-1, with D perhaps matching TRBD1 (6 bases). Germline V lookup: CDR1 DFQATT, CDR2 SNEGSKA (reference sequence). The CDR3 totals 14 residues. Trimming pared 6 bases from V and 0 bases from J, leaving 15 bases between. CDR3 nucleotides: TGCAGTGCGGCCGACAGGACTTCCTCCTACGAGCAGTACTTC. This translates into CSAADRTSSYEQYF.

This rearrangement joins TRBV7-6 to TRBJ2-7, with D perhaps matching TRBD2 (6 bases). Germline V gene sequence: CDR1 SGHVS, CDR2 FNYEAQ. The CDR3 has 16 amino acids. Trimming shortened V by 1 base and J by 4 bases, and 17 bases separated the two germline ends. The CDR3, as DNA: TGTGCCAGCAGCTTAGGGTCGCGCGGGACCCTTTACGAGCAGTACTTC. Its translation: CASSLGSRGTLYEQYF.

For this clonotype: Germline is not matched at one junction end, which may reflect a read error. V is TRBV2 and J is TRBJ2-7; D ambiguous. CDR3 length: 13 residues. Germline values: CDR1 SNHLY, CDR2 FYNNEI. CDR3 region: CASREGPRSEQYF. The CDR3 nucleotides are TGTGCCAGCAGAGAAGGACCCCGAAGCGAGCAGTACTTC. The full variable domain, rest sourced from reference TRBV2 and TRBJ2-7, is EPEVTQTPSHQVTQMGQEVILRCVPISNHLYFYWYRQILGQKVEFLVSFYNNEISEKSEIFDDQFSVERPDGSNFTLKIRSTKLEDSAMYFCASREGPRSEQYFGPGTRLTVT.

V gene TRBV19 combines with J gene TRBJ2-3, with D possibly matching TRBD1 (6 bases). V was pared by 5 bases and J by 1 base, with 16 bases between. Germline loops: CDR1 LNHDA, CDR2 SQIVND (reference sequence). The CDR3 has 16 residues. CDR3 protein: CASSDTRRQGTDTQYF. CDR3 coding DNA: TGTGCCAGTAGTGATACCCGGAGACAGGGCACAGATACGCAGTATTTT.

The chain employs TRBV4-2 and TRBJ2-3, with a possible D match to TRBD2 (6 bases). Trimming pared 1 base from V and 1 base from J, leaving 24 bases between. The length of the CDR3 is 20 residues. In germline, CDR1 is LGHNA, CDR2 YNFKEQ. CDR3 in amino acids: CASSQASFADYTKGTDTQYF. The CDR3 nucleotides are TGTGCCAGCAGCCAAGCGTCATTTGCGGACTACACCAAAGGCACAGATACGCAGTATTTT.

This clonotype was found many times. For the CDR3, the DNA is TGTGCCAGCAGTCCAGGACTAGCGTACTACCTCGGACAGTACTTC. Protein product: CASSPGLAYYLGQYF. V and J are TRBV12-3 or TRBV12-4 and TRBJ2-7, with TRBD2 identical over 9 bases. This CDR3 is built from 15 residues. V lost 5 bases and J lost 10; bases outside the gene matches: 15.